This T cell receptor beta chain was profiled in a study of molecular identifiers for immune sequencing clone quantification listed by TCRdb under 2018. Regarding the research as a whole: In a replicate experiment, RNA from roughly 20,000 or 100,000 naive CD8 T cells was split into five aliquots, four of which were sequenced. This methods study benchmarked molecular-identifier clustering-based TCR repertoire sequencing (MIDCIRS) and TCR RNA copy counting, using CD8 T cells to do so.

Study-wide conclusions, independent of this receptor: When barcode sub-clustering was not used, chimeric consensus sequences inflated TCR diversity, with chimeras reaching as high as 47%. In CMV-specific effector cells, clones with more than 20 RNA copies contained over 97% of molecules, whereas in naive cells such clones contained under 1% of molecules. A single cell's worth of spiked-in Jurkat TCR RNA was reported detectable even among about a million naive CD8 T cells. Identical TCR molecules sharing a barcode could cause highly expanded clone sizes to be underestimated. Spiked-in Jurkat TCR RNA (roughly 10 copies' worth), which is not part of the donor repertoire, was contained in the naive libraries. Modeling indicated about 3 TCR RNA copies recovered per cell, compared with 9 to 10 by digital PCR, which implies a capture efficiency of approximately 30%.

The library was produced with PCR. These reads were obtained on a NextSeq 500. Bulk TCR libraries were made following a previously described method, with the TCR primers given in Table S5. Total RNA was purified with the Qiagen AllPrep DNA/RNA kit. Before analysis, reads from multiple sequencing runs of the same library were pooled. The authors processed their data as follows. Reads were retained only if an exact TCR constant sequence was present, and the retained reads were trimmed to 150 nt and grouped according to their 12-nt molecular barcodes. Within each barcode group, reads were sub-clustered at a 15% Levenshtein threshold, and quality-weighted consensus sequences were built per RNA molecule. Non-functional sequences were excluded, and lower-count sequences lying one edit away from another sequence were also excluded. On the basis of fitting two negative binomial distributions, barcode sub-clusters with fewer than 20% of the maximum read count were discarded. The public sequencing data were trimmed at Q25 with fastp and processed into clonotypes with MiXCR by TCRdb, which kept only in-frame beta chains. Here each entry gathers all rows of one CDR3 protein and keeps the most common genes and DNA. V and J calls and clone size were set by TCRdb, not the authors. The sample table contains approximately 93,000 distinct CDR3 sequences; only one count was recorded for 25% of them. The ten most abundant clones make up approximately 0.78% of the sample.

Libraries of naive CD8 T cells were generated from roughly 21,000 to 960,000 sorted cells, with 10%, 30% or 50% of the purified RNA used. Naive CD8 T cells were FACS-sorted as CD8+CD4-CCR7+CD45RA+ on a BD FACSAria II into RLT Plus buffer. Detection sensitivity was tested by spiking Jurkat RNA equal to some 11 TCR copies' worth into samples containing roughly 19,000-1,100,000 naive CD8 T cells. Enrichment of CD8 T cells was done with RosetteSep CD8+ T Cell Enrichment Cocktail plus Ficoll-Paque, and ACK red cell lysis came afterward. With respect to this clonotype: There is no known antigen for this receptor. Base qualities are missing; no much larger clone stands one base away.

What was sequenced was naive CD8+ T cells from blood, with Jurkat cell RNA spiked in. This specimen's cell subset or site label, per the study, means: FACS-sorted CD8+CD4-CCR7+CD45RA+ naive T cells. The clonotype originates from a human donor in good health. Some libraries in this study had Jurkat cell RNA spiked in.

The CDR3 loop reads CASSIHRGQRTGELFF. The DNA sequence follows: TGTGCCAGTAGTATACACAGGGGACAAAGGACCGGGGAGCTGTTTTTT. The chain uses TRBV19 and TRBJ2-2, with 7 bases matching TRBD1. The germline V gene encodes CDR1 LNHDA and CDR2 SQIVND (reference sequence). Taken from cysteine to phenylalanine, the CDR3 has 16 residues. The read is trimmed to its CDR3 DNA, 48 bases read in frame from base 1. V is pruned by 2 bases and J by 5 bases, leaving 8 bases of the junction without a gene match.